The present TCR beta chain was sequenced within a study of blood T cell repertoires in COVID-19. J lost 10 bases, V lost 11 bases, and 16 bases had no gene match. This CDR3 contains 14 residues. Germline V CDR1 and CDR2: SGHAT, FQNNGV. Assay used: immunoSEQ multiplex PCR; TCRdb lists only in-frame clones, some missing. The repertoire holds around 150,000 clones, with 78% as singletons. This clone has just a few counts. V usage is TRBV11-2 and J usage is TRBJ2-1, with 8 bases identical to TRBD2. The sequence was obtained from a man in his sixties who had recovered from COVID-19. Sequencing used peripheral blood. CDR3 DNA sequence: TGTGCCCGCCGCTGGCGGGGGGCGGGGGGCGAGCAGTTCTTC. Translated, it gives CARRWRGAGGEQFF.